A few counts support the clone carrying this T cell receptor (beta chain). This sample stems from a study of CD8 T cells in Susac syndrome. The ends lost 5 bases at V and 3 bases at J; junction bases unmatched: 4. The CDR3 has 14 residues. TEMRA cells were FACS-enriched, while CD8+ and CD4+ T cells were negatively isolated. Reverse transcription of 0.5 to 1 ug RNA was carried out with random hexamers. TCRdb analysed the immunoSEQ multiplex PCR reads with MiXCR anew, one entry per CDR3 protein. The top ten clones hold about 0.52% of a sample with about 80,000 distinct CDR3 sequences, more than 85% of them seen once.

This clonotype originated in a human donor with multiple sclerosis. Sequencing was performed on CD8+ T cells from PBMCs. The chain carries TRBV12-3 or TRBV12-4 and TRBJ2-7; 10 nucleotides align to TRBD1. CDR3 protein: CASSGDRGFYEQYF. CDR3 sequence (DNA): TGTGCCAGCAGTGGGGACAGGGGTTTCTACGAGCAGTACTTC.